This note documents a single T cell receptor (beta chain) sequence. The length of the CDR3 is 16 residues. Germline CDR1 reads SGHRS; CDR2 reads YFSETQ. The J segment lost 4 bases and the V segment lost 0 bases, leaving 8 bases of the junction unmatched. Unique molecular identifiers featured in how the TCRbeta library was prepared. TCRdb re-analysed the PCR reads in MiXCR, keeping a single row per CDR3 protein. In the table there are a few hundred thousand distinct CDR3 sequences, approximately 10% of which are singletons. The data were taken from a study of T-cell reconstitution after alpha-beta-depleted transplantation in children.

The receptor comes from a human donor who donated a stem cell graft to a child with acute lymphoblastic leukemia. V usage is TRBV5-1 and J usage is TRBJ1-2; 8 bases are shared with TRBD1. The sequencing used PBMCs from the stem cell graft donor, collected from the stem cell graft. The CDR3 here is CASSLGTGPVLYGYTF. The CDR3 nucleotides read TGCGCCAGCAGCTTGGGGACAGGGCCTGTTCTCTATGGCTACACCTTC.